This T cell receptor (beta chain) was found in a study of blood T cells in healthy people across ages. For the second PCR, which ran for 7 to 11 cycles, a sample-barcoded 5' primer and a J-beta primer mix were used. In TCRdb, the 5' RACE reads were re-called with MiXCR into one record per CDR3 protein. In the table there are 2 million or so distinct CDR3 sequences, 40% to 55% of which are singletons. This CDR3 has 16 residues. J was trimmed by 2 bases and V by 4 bases; bases with no gene match: 4. Germline V lookup: CDR1 SEHNR, CDR2 FQNEAQ (reference sequence). This TCR derives from a woman between 35 and 50 years old in good health. The rearrangement links TRBV7-9 to TRBJ2-6; 8 nucleotides align to TRBD2. Material: blood. CDR3 sequence reads: CASSYPGGAGANVLTF. The CDR3 DNA sequence: TGTGCCAGCAGCTACCCCGGGGGGGCTGGGGCCAACGTCCTGACTTTC.